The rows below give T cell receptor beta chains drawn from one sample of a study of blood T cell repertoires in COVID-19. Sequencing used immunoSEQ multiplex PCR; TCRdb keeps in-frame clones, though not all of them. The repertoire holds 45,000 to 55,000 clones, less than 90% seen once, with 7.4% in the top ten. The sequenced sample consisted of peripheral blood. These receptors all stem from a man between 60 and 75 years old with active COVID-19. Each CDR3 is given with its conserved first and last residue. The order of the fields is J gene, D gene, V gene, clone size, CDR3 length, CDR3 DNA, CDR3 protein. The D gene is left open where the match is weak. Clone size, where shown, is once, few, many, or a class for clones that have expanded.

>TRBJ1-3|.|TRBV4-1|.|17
TGCGCCAGCAGCCTTACCAACATCGGAGCATCTGGAAACACCATATATTTT
CASSLTNIGASGNTIYF
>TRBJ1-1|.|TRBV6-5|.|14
TGTGCCAGCAGTTTCGACAGGCTGAACACTGAAGCTTTCTTT
CASSFDRLNTEAFF
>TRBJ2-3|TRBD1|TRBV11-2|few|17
TGTGCCAGCAGCTTAGATGGGGACAGACCTAGCACAGATACGCAGTATTTT
CASSLDGDRPSTDTQYF
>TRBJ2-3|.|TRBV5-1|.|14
TGCGCCAGCAGCATACAGGGGGGGACAGATACGCAGTATTTT
CASSIQGGTDTQYF
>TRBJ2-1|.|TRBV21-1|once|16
TGTGCCAGCAGCATACCGGGACATGGACCCCACAATGAGCAGTTCTTC
CASSIPGHGPHNEQFF
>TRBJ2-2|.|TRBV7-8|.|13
TGTGCCAGCAGTTCAGGGTTATCCGGGGAGCTGTTTTTT
CASSSGLSGELFF
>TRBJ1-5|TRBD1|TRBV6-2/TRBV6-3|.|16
TGTGCCAGCAGTGGGATACAGGGGGCTGGCAATCAGCCCCAGCATTTT
CASSGIQGAGNQPQHF
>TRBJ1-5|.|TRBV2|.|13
TGTGCCAGCTGCGGGATGTACGATCAGCCCCAGCATTTT
CASCGMYDQPQHF
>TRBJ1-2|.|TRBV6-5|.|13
TGTGCCAGCAGTTACTCGACAAGTTATGGCTACACCTTC
CASSYSTSYGYTF
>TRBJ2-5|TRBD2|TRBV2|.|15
TGTGCCAGCAGTGGACTAGCGGGGGGCCAAGAGACCCAGTACTTC
CASSGLAGGQETQYF
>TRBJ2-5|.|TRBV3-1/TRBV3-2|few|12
TGTGCCAGCAGAGGGGGGGGAAAGACCCAGTACTTC
CASRGGGKTQYF
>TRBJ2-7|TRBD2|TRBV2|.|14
TGTGGGACTTTAGCGGGAGAACTTCTCTACGAGCAGTACTTC
CGTLAGELLYEQYF
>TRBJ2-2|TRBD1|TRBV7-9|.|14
TGTGCCAGCAGCACTGACAGGGGCACCGGGGAGCTGTTTTTT
CASSTDRGTGELFF
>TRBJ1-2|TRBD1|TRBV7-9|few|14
TGTGCCAGCAGCTTCGGACAGGGGGCGGATGGCTACACCTTC
CASSFGQGADGYTF
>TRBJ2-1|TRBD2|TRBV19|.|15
TGTGCCAGTAGTATTACGACTAGCGGACTCAATGAGCAGTTCTTC
CASSITTSGLNEQFF
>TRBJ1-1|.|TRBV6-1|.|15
TGTGCCAGCAGTGAAATTTTTACATCTCCCCTCTCGGCTTTCTTT
CASSEIFTSPLSAFF
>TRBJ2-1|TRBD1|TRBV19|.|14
TGTGCCAGTAGTATGTGGACAGGGCGGAATGAGCAGTTCTTC
CASSMWTGRNEQFF
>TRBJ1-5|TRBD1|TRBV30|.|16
TGTGCCTGGAGGGACAGGGGGCGAGGAAGCAATCAGCCCCAGCATTTT
CAWRDRGRGSNQPQHF
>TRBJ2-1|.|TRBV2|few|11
TGTGCCAGCTTGGCAGGGGCAGAGCAGTTCTTC
CASLAGAEQFF
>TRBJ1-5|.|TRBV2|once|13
TGTGCCAGCAGCCGACAGGATGTCTGGCCCCAGCATTTT
CASSRQDVWPQHF
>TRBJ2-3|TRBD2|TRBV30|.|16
TGTGCCTGGAGTGTACCCGGGACTAGCGGGCGCGAAGAAAGGTATTTT
CAWSVPGTSGREERYF
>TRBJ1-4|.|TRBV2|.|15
TGTGCCAGCAGTGCCAACACCGCAACTAATGAAAAACTGTTTTTT
CASSANTATNEKLFF
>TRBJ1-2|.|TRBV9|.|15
TGTGCCAGCAGCCCAGACGGGGGGCAGTTTTTGAGCTACACCTTC
CASSPDGGQFLSYTF
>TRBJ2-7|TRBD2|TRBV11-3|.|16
TGTGCCAGCAGCTTAAGGACTAGCGGGAGTATGAACGAGCAGTACTTC
CASSLRTSGSMNEQYF
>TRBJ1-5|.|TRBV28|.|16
TGTGCCAGCAGTTTAAATCCAGCGTTGGGGGGTCAGCCCCAGCATTTT
CASSLNPALGGQPQHF
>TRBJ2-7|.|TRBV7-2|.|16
TGTGCCAGCAGCCCAGGGATGGGGGAGGCCTCCTACGAGCAGTACTTC
CASSPGMGEASYEQYF
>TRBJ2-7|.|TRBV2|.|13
TGTGCCAGCAGTGATGGGGCCGGCTACGAGCAGTACTTC
CASSDGAGYEQYF
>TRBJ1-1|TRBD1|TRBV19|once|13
TGTGCCAGTAGTATCGGACAGGGAACTGAAGCTTTCTTT
CASSIGQGTEAFF
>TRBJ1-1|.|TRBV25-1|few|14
TGTGCCAGCGTAACTAAGGAAGGAACACCTGAAGCTTTCTTT
CASVTKEGTPEAFF
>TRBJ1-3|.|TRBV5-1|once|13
TGCGCCAGCAGCTTGGCGGCTGGAAACACCATATATTTT
CASSLAAGNTIYF
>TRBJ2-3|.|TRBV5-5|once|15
TGTGCCAGCAGCCAGTTCCAAACGAGCACAGATACGCAGTATTTT
CASSQFQTSTDTQYF
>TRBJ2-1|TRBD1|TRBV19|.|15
TGTGCCAGTACCCCGGGACAGGGGGAATACAATGAGCAGTTCTTC
CASTPGQGEYNEQFF
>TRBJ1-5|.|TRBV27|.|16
TGTGCCAGCAGTTTATCGAGTCAGGGGAGCAATCAGCCCCAGCATTTT
CASSLSSQGSNQPQHF
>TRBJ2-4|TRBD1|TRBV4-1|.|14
TGCGCCAGCAGCCCGTTGGGACAGAAAAACATTCAGTACTTC
CASSPLGQKNIQYF
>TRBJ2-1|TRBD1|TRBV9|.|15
TGTGCCAGCAGCGTAGGGACAGGGGGTTTGAATGAGCAGTTCTTC
CASSVGTGGLNEQFF
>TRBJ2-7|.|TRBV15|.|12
TGTGCCACCAGCAGGTATAGTTACGAGCAGTACTTC
CATSRYSYEQYF
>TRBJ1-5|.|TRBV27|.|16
TGTGCCAGCAGTCCGCGACTGGATTTTGGCAATCAGCCCCAGCATTTT
CASSPRLDFGNQPQHF
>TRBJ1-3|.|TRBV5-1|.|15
TGCGCCAGCAGCTCCTCGGGTTTGTCTGGAAACACCATATATTTT
CASSSSGLSGNTIYF
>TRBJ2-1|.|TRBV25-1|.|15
TGTGCCAGCAGTGAATATATGGGGCCCCTTTCGGAGCAGTTCTTC
CASSEYMGPLSEQFF
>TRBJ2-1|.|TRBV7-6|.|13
TGTGCCAGCGGAGAGAGCTCCTACAATGAGCAGTTCTTC
CASGESSYNEQFF
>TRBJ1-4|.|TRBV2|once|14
TGTGCCAGCAGTGAAAGCGCCCGAAGTGAAAAACTGTTTTTT
CASSESARSEKLFF
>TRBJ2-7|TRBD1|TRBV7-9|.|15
TGTGCCAGCAGCTTAGTGGACAGGGTGGCGCACGAGCAGTACTTC
CASSLVDRVAHEQYF
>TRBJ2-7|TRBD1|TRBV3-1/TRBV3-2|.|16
TGTGCCAGCAGCCTATCTTACAGGGGCCACACCTACGAGCAGTACTTC
CASSLSYRGHTYEQYF
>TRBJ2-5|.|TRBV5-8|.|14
TGTGCCAGCTCCAAGGTGGCTGGCGGAGAGACCCAGTACTTC
CASSKVAGGETQYF
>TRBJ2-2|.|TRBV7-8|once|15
TGTGCCAGCAGCTTAGTAACAACGGGTACCGGGGAGCTGTTTTTT
CASSLVTTGTGELFF
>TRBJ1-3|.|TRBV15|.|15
TGTGCCACCAGCAGAGACAGGGCGCGTGGAAACACCATATATTTT
CATSRDRARGNTIYF
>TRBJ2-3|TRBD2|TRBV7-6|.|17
TGTGCCAGCAGCTTAGGAATAGCGGGGGGAAGTACAGATACGCAGTATTTT
CASSLGIAGGSTDTQYF
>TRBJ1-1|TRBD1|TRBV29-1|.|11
TGCAGCGTCCAAGGACAGGCTGAAGCTTTCTTT
CSVQGQAEAFF
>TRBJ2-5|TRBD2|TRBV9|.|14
TGTGCCAGCAGCGAAAGACTAGCAAGCGAGACCCAGTACTTC
CASSERLASETQYF
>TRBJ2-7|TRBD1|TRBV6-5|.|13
TGTGCCAGCAGAAGAGGACAGGGCCACGAGCAGTACTTC
CASRRGQGHEQYF
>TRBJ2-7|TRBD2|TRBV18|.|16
TGTGCCAGCTCAGCCGTAGGGACTAGCGGGAGCTACGAGCAGTACTTC
CASSAVGTSGSYEQYF
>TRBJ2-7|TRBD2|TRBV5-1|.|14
TGCGCCAGCAGCTTGGCTAGCGGGCCCTACGAGCAGTACTTC
CASSLASGPYEQYF
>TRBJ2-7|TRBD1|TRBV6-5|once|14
TGTGCCAGCAGTTTACTCGGGACAGGCTACGAGCAGTACTTC
CASSLLGTGYEQYF
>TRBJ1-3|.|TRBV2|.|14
TGTGCCAGCAGTGAAGGGGACACTGGAAACACCATATATTTT
CASSEGDTGNTIYF
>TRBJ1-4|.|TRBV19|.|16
TGTGCCAGTAGTTCCATGGGACACGGTCTGGGGGAAAAACTGTTTTTT
CASSSMGHGLGEKLFF
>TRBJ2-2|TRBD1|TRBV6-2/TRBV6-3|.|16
TGTGCCAGCAGTTACGTCACAGGGGGCTACACCGGGGAGCTGTTTTTT
CASSYVTGGYTGELFF
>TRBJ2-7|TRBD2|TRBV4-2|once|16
TGTGCCAGCAGCCGCGCCGGGACTAGGAGCTCCTACGAGCAGTACTTC
CASSRAGTRSSYEQYF
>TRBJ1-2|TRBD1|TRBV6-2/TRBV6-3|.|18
TGTGCCAGCAGTTCCACGTACAGGGGGGTAAAGGCTAACTATGGCTACACCTTC
CASSSTYRGVKANYGYTF
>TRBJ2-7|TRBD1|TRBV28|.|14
TGTGCCAGCAGAGGGACAGGGTCATCCTACGAGCAGTACTTC
CASRGTGSSYEQYF
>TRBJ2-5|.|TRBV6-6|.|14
TGTGCCAGCAGTTACGAGGGGGTCGGAGAGACCCAGTACTTC
CASSYEGVGETQYF